Sequencing of this T cell receptor (beta chain) was carried out in a study of shared T cell receptors in the human thymus. Germline CDR1 reads SGHVS; CDR2 reads FNYEAQ. Germline trimming cut 3 bases from V and 6 bases from J; bases unmatched to any gene: 13. The CDR3 spans 18 residues. Data came from immunoSEQ multiplex PCR; TCRdb stores just in-frame clones and leaves some out. This sample has hundreds of thousands of clones, with approximately 85% found just once. These data also featured in a second study, about human thymus T cells. In that study: Each of the donors was a healthy Finnish infant who was undergoing open corrective cardiac surgery for congenital heart defects. The source of the thymus tissue was resections taken during corrective heart surgery. Thymic TCR repertoires of unrelated people reportedly overlapped highly.

Source material: thymocytes. The source of this sequence is a girl under three years old with a congenital heart defect. The V and J genes are TRBV7-6 and TRBJ2-2; 10 bases map to TRBD1. CDR3 sequence (DNA): TGTGCCAGCAGCTTCGGCCCCGTTGGGACAGGGGAGGCCGGGGAGCTGTTTTTT. Translation: CASSFGPVGTGEAGELFF.